This TCR beta chain derives from a study of T cells in Graves' hyperthyroidism and ophthalmopathy. Points from the study as a whole: Ophthalmopathy, as predicted by the model, came a median roughly 6.5 months after the prediction.

RNA transcripts gave rise to amplified TCR beta CDR3 regions. The TCR CDR3 first-round RT-PCR relied on the HTBI primer set. TCRdb redid the calling of the multiplex PCR reads with MiXCR, one entry per CDR3 protein. The sample lists around 760,000 distinct CDR3 sequences, 30% to 40% seen once, with around 29% in the top ten. V shed 5 bases, J shed 7 bases, and the junction held 7 bases outside the gene matches. The CDR3 covers 14 residues. This clonotype came up many times. Its antigen is still unknown. The genes are TRBV12-3 or TRBV12-4 and TRBJ2-2; 7 positions agree with TRBD2. The sample taken for sequencing was blood. This TCR derives from a woman aged 35 to 49 with Graves' hyperthyroidism. CDR3 in amino acids: CASSLAGGGGELFF. In DNA form, the CDR3 reads TGTGCCAGCAGTCTCGCGGGCGGGGGCGGGGAGCTGTTTTTT.